This T cell receptor (beta chain) emerged from a study of shared clonotypes between healthy human individuals. Study-wide findings and caveats: Against clonotypes common to all four donors, non-shared ones had lower generation probabilities. Memory subsets had estimated richness that was generally smaller than that of naive subsets.

The CDR3 is 14 amino acids. V was trimmed by 2 bases and J by 1 base, leaving 9 bases between them. Germline loops: CDR1 KGHSH, CDR2 LQKENI. Measured with immunoSEQ multiplex PCR; TCRdb has only the in-frame clones, and not every one. This sample has under 1,900,000 clones, with less than 99% found just once. Donors were Caucasian adults residing in Nashville, Tennessee, USA. Notes on this clone: Its target is unknown. Within the sample, other DNA sequences also encode this same CDR3.

Sequencing was performed on naive CD4+ T cells sorted from blood. Indicated subset: CD45RA+ positively selected. This chain links TRBV18 with TRBJ2-7, with TRBD2 as a possible D gene (5 bases). This TCR was sampled from a man aged 25 to 40 in good health. The CDR3 loop is CASSPLASSYEQYF. The CDR3 region has the DNA TGTGCCAGCTCACCATTAGCGTCTTCCTACGAGCAGTACTTC.